These T cell receptor beta chains were read from a single sample in a study of CD8 T cells in ankylosing spondylitis. A single record per CDR3 protein comes from TCRdb applying MiXCR to the 5' RACE reads. This table holds about 240,000 distinct CDR3 sequences, around a tenth found once. The specimen was blood, either unsorted or a sorted T cell fraction (not recorded which). These receptor sequences come from a male donor with ankylosing spondylitis or in good health (not recorded which). The CDR3 runs from the conserved cysteine through the conserved F or W. D genes are given only for firm matches. Clone size is given for some rows only: seen once, a few or many times, or a class if the clone is expanded.

CDR3nt: TGTGCCAGCAGACCAGGACAGAAGTTATCCTACGAGCAGTACTTC; CDR3aa: CASRPGQKLSYEQYF; j_gene: TRBJ2-7; v_gene: TRBV6-1; abundance: -; d_gene: -; len: 15
CDR3nt: TGTGCCAGCAGCTTAGTCCCCAATAGCAATCAGCCCCAGCATTTT; CDR3aa: CASSLVPNSNQPQHF; j_gene: TRBJ1-5; v_gene: TRBV7-8; abundance: many; d_gene: -; len: 15
CDR3nt: TGTGCCAGCAGCCCACCGTGGCGGCTAGCGGGGGGAGACACCGGGGAGCTGTTTTTT; CDR3aa: CASSPPWRLAGGDTGELFF; j_gene: TRBJ2-2; v_gene: TRBV3-1; abundance: -; d_gene: TRBD2; len: 19
CDR3nt: TGCGCCAGCAGCTTGGAGGCAGTCGGAGCCGGGGAGCTGTTTTTT; CDR3aa: CASSLEAVGAGELFF; j_gene: TRBJ2-2; v_gene: TRBV5-1; abundance: many; d_gene: -; len: 15
CDR3nt: TGCAGTGCTTCAAGACCGCCAGAAGGCCCAGATACGCAGTATTTT; CDR3aa: CSASRPPEGPDTQYF; j_gene: TRBJ2-3; v_gene: TRBV20-1; abundance: -; d_gene: -; len: 15
CDR3nt: TGCGCCAGCAGCTTGGCCTTCGCGGGGGATACGCAGTATTTT; CDR3aa: CASSLAFAGDTQYF; j_gene: TRBJ2-3; v_gene: TRBV5-1; abundance: many; d_gene: -; len: 14
CDR3nt: TGCAGTGCGAGGGACAGGGAAAATCAGCCCCAGCATTTT; CDR3aa: CSARDRENQPQHF; j_gene: TRBJ1-5; v_gene: TRBV20-1; abundance: many; d_gene: TRBD1; len: 13
CDR3nt: TGTGCCAGCAAAAACAGGGTAGCTGAAGCTTTCTTT; CDR3aa: CASKNRVAEAFF; j_gene: TRBJ1-1; v_gene: TRBV21-1; abundance: many; d_gene: -; len: 12
CDR3nt: TGCAGTGCGCTAGTCTCGGGACAGACCTACGAGCAGTACTTC; CDR3aa: CSALVSGQTYEQYF; j_gene: TRBJ2-7; v_gene: TRBV20-1; abundance: few; d_gene: TRBD1; len: 14
CDR3nt: TGTGCCATCAATGGGGGAGGGCAGAATAATTCACCCCTCCACTTT; CDR3aa: CAINGGGQNNSPLHF; j_gene: TRBJ1-6; v_gene: TRBV10-3; abundance: many; d_gene: -; len: 15
CDR3nt: TGTGCCAGCAGCCTTTCGCAGGGTCTAGAGACCCAGTACTTC; CDR3aa: CASSLSQGLETQYF; j_gene: TRBJ2-5; v_gene: TRBV3-1; abundance: many; d_gene: -; len: 14
CDR3nt: TGCGCCAGCAGCTTCAGGGCTAATGAAAAACTGTTTTTT; CDR3aa: CASSFRANEKLFF; j_gene: TRBJ1-4; v_gene: TRBV5-1; abundance: few; d_gene: -; len: 13
CDR3nt: TGCAGTGCTTCCGGGACAGCCAACACAGATACGCAGTATTTT; CDR3aa: CSASGTANTDTQYF; j_gene: TRBJ2-3; v_gene: TRBV20-1; abundance: many; d_gene: TRBD1; len: 14
CDR3nt: TGTGCCAGCAGCTCAGGACAGGGTCTGGTCGAGCAGTACTTC; CDR3aa: CASSSGQGLVEQYF; j_gene: TRBJ2-7; v_gene: TRBV7-9; abundance: -; d_gene: TRBD1; len: 14
CDR3nt: TGTGCCAGCAGTTTATTTGGGGGAGAGACCCAGTACTTC; CDR3aa: CASSLFGGETQYF; j_gene: TRBJ2-5; v_gene: TRBV12-3/TRBV12-4; abundance: many; d_gene: -; len: 13
CDR3nt: TGTGCCACCCTGGACTACCCCAGAACACCGAGCACAGATACGCAGTATTTT; CDR3aa: CATLDYPRTPSTDTQYF; j_gene: TRBJ2-3; v_gene: TRBV10-3; abundance: few; d_gene: -; len: 17
CDR3nt: TGTGCCAGCATCGGGAGTGGGGGATCCGATTATGAAGCTTTCTTT; CDR3aa: CASIGSGGSDYEAFF; j_gene: TRBJ1-1; v_gene: TRBV6-1; abundance: many; d_gene: -; len: 15
CDR3nt: TGTGCCAGCACTAGGACTAGCGGGATGAATGAGCAGTTCTTC; CDR3aa: CASTRTSGMNEQFF; j_gene: TRBJ2-1; v_gene: TRBV6-4; abundance: many; d_gene: TRBD2; len: 14
CDR3nt: TGTGCCAGCAGTTTAGGCGCCGGGGAGCTGTTTTTT; CDR3aa: CASSLGAGELFF; j_gene: TRBJ2-2; v_gene: TRBV5-1; abundance: many; d_gene: -; len: 12
CDR3nt: TGCAGTGCTCCTCCTAGCGGGAGCCGAACCGGGGAGCTGTTTTTT; CDR3aa: CSAPPSGSRTGELFF; j_gene: TRBJ2-2; v_gene: TRBV20-1; abundance: many; d_gene: TRBD2; len: 15
CDR3nt: TGCAGCGTTGAAGATACAGCAGGTCAGCCCCAGCATTTT; CDR3aa: CSVEDTAGQPQHF; j_gene: TRBJ1-5; v_gene: TRBV29-1; abundance: few; d_gene: -; len: 13
CDR3nt: TGCAGCGTAGGGGGGGGCAACACAGATACGCAGTATTTT; CDR3aa: CSVGGGNTDTQYF; j_gene: TRBJ2-3; v_gene: TRBV29-1; abundance: many; d_gene: -; len: 13
CDR3nt: TGTGCCAGCAGTTTGCATCTGGGTCAATTCCAAGAGACCCAGTACTTC; CDR3aa: CASSLHLGQFQETQYF; j_gene: TRBJ2-5; v_gene: TRBV12-3/TRBV12-4; abundance: many; d_gene: -; len: 16
CDR3nt: TGTGCCAGCAGCCCCTCGGTACTTCCCGAGCAGTACTTC; CDR3aa: CASSPSVLPEQYF; j_gene: TRBJ2-7; v_gene: TRBV7-9; abundance: few; d_gene: -; len: 13
CDR3nt: TGTGCCAGCAGTAACCCTACAGGGAGTGAATACTTC; CDR3aa: CASSNPTGSEYF; j_gene: TRBJ2-7; v_gene: TRBV25-1; abundance: many; d_gene: -; len: 12
CDR3nt: TGCAGTGCTAGACTGCAGGGGTTTAATGAAAAACTGTTTTTT; CDR3aa: CSARLQGFNEKLFF; j_gene: TRBJ1-4; v_gene: TRBV20-1; abundance: many; d_gene: -; len: 14
CDR3nt: TGCAGCGTTGATACCCCAGAGATTGGATATGGCTACACCTTC; CDR3aa: CSVDTPEIGYGYTF; j_gene: TRBJ1-2; v_gene: TRBV29-1; abundance: few; d_gene: -; len: 14
CDR3nt: TGTGCCAGCAGTGAATTGGGCGGGAGGGCCATGGATGAGCAGTTCTTC; CDR3aa: CASSELGGRAMDEQFF; j_gene: TRBJ2-1; v_gene: TRBV2; abundance: -; d_gene: TRBD2; len: 16
CDR3nt: TGCGCCAGCAGCTTGGGAGCCCTTTCCGGGGAGACCCAGTACTTC; CDR3aa: CASSLGALSGETQYF; j_gene: TRBJ2-5; v_gene: TRBV5-1; abundance: many; d_gene: -; len: 15
CDR3nt: TGCGCCAGCAGCTTGTCGACGGCCGGAGGCATATACGAGCAGTACTTC; CDR3aa: CASSLSTAGGIYEQYF; j_gene: TRBJ2-7; v_gene: TRBV5-1; abundance: many; d_gene: -; len: 16
CDR3nt: TGTGCCAGCAGTTACCCTGGATCCGGGGGCGGCTACACCTTC; CDR3aa: CASSYPGSGGGYTF; j_gene: TRBJ1-2; v_gene: TRBV6-5; abundance: few; d_gene: -; len: 14
CDR3nt: TGTGCCAGCTCACCGGGTGCGCATAGGACTAGCGGTATGGGGCAGTTCTTC; CDR3aa: CASSPGAHRTSGMGQFF; j_gene: TRBJ2-1; v_gene: TRBV18; abundance: few; d_gene: TRBD2; len: 17
CDR3nt: TGCGCCAGCAGCTTGGCTGGGGGAAACACCATATATTTT; CDR3aa: CASSLAGGNTIYF; j_gene: TRBJ1-3; v_gene: TRBV5-1; abundance: many; d_gene: -; len: 13
CDR3nt: TGTGCCAGCAGGCCGGGCGCGGATCAGCCCCAGCATTTT; CDR3aa: CASRPGADQPQHF; j_gene: TRBJ1-5; v_gene: TRBV12-3/TRBV12-4; abundance: many; d_gene: -; len: 13
CDR3nt: TGCGCCAGCAACAGGGGGCAGGTCTACAATGAGCAGTTCTTC; CDR3aa: CASNRGQVYNEQFF; j_gene: TRBJ2-1; v_gene: TRBV10-2; abundance: few; d_gene: TRBD1; len: 14
CDR3nt: TGTGCCAGCAGCCGTAGACGGCTCGGAGACTATGGCTACACCTTC; CDR3aa: CASSRRRLGDYGYTF; j_gene: TRBJ1-2; v_gene: TRBV27; abundance: few; d_gene: -; len: 15
CDR3nt: TGTGCCAGCAGCTCCACCCTCGGGAACATGAACACTGAAGCTTTCTTT; CDR3aa: CASSSTLGNMNTEAFF; j_gene: TRBJ1-1; v_gene: TRBV7-9; abundance: -; d_gene: -; len: 16
CDR3nt: TGTGCCAGCAGCATTAGGGGGTCCTCCTACAATGAGCAGTTCTTC; CDR3aa: CASSIRGSSYNEQFF; j_gene: TRBJ2-1; v_gene: TRBV5-5; abundance: many; d_gene: -; len: 15
CDR3nt: TGCTCCGCTGGCGGGAGGGCTGGCACAGATACGCAGTATTTT; CDR3aa: CSAGGRAGTDTQYF; j_gene: TRBJ2-3; v_gene: TRBV20-1; abundance: many; d_gene: TRBD2; len: 14
CDR3nt: TGTGCCAGCAGCCCAAAAAGGTGGGACACCTCCTACGAGCAGTACTTC; CDR3aa: CASSPKRWDTSYEQYF; j_gene: TRBJ2-7; v_gene: TRBV3-1; abundance: -; d_gene: -; len: 16
CDR3nt: TGTGCCAGCAGATTACTTGGTGATACGCAGTATTTT; CDR3aa: CASRLLGDTQYF; j_gene: TRBJ2-3; v_gene: TRBV27; abundance: few; d_gene: -; len: 12
CDR3nt: TGTGCCACCAGGGGCCAGGGGGCCGACACTGAAGCTTTCTTT; CDR3aa: CATRGQGADTEAFF; j_gene: TRBJ1-1; v_gene: TRBV24-1; abundance: -; d_gene: TRBD1; len: 14
CDR3nt: TGTGCCAGCTCGCGGGGGGAGGGGAATACGCAGTATTTT; CDR3aa: CASSRGEGNTQYF; j_gene: TRBJ2-3; v_gene: TRBV7-9; abundance: few; d_gene: TRBD2; len: 13
CDR3nt: TGTGCCAGCAGTTTCTCTGCAGGAACCTACGAGCAGTACTTC; CDR3aa: CASSFSAGTYEQYF; j_gene: TRBJ2-7; v_gene: TRBV28; abundance: -; d_gene: -; len: 14
CDR3nt: TGCGCCAGCAGCTTGGTTACTGCTAACTATGGCTACACCTTC; CDR3aa: CASSLVTANYGYTF; j_gene: TRBJ1-2; v_gene: TRBV5-1; abundance: many; d_gene: -; len: 14
CDR3nt: TGTGCCAGCAGCCTCACAACCGCAGCCACCTATAATTCACCCCTCCACTTT; CDR3aa: CASSLTTAATYNSPLHF; j_gene: TRBJ1-6; v_gene: TRBV7-9; abundance: few; d_gene: -; len: 17
CDR3nt: TGCGCCAGCAGCTTGGAGTGGAATGAGCAGTTCTTC; CDR3aa: CASSLEWNEQFF; j_gene: TRBJ2-1; v_gene: TRBV5-1; abundance: many; d_gene: -; len: 12
CDR3nt: TGCGCCAGGACCTTTGGTAGCGGGAGTATCGACAATGAGCAGTTCTTC; CDR3aa: CARTFGSGSIDNEQFF; j_gene: TRBJ2-1; v_gene: TRBV5-1; abundance: many; d_gene: TRBD2; len: 16
CDR3nt: TGCGCCAGCAGTTCTCGGGAGAACCAAGAGACCCAGTACTTC; CDR3aa: CASSSRENQETQYF; j_gene: TRBJ2-5; v_gene: TRBV5-1; abundance: many; d_gene: -; len: 14
CDR3nt: TGTGCCAGCTCACCACCGGCGGACTTCGGAAGCACAGATACGCAGTATTTT; CDR3aa: CASSPPADFGSTDTQYF; j_gene: TRBJ2-3; v_gene: TRBV18; abundance: few; d_gene: -; len: 17
CDR3nt: TGTGCCAGCAGCGTAGCCGGGCCTAAGACAGATACGCAGTATTTT; CDR3aa: CASSVAGPKTDTQYF; j_gene: TRBJ2-3; v_gene: TRBV9; abundance: many; d_gene: -; len: 15
CDR3nt: TGTGCCAGCTCCAAGCGGGAGGCCTCGCCGATCACCGGGGAGCTGTTTTTT; CDR3aa: CASSKREASPITGELFF; j_gene: TRBJ2-2; v_gene: TRBV6-1; abundance: many; d_gene: TRBD2; len: 17
CDR3nt: TGTGCCAGCAGCTCCATAAATCGGGACAGAACCTACAATGAGCAGTTCTTC; CDR3aa: CASSSINRDRTYNEQFF; j_gene: TRBJ2-1; v_gene: TRBV11-2; abundance: -; d_gene: TRBD1; len: 17
CDR3nt: TGTGCCAGCAGTTTGGGCAGCTACTCCTACAATGAGCAGTTCTTC; CDR3aa: CASSLGSYSYNEQFF; j_gene: TRBJ2-1; v_gene: TRBV12-3/TRBV12-4; abundance: many; d_gene: -; len: 15
CDR3nt: TGCAGCGTTGTGGGACTAGCGGACTACGAGCAGTACTTC; CDR3aa: CSVVGLADYEQYF; j_gene: TRBJ2-7; v_gene: TRBV29-1; abundance: many; d_gene: TRBD2; len: 13